Listed below are T cell receptor beta chains from one sample, sequenced in a study of blood T cells in healthy people across ages. TCRdb ran MiXCR on the 5' RACE reads and lists one entry per CDR3 protein. Counted here are 540,000 or so distinct CDR3 sequences, 27% occurring once; the ten biggest clones make up about a fifth. The sample was blood. Receptor source: a woman in her 70s in good health. Both conserved end residues are part of each CDR3. A D gene is named only where the DNA matches it firmly. Size tells how often a clone was seen (once, few, many) or the class of an expanded clone, and some rows leave it out.

>few|TRBJ2-1|TRBV20-1|TRBD2
CSALGLAGHTYNEQFF
TGCAGTGCTCTCGGACTAGCGGGGCACACCTACAATGAGCAGTTCTTC
>few|TRBJ2-5|TRBV5-1|TRBD1
CASSTGQGEGVETQYF
TGCGCCAGCAGCACCGGACAGGGGGAGGGGGTTGAGACCCAGTACTTC
>many|TRBJ1-1|TRBV27|NA
CASSSLTGTKMDTEAFF
TGTGCCAGCAGTTCCCTGACCGGGACAAAGATGGACACTGAAGCTTTCTTT
>few|TRBJ2-3|TRBV9|NA
CASSVAGYASASKDTQYF
TGCGCCAGCAGCGTAGCAGGATACGCCAGCGCTTCGAAAGATACGCAGTATTTT
>few|TRBJ2-5|TRBV20-1|NA
CSASPGEETQYF
TGCAGTGCCAGCCCAGGGGAAGAGACCCAGTACTTC
>few|TRBJ2-1|TRBV20-1|TRBD2
CSARRTSGGLYNEQFF
TGCAGTGCTAGAAGGACTAGCGGGGGCCTCTACAATGAGCAGTTCTTC
>few|TRBJ2-1|TRBV4-2|NA
CASSQVGGPTYNEQFF
TGTGCCAGCAGCCAAGTGGGGGGCCCCACCTACAATGAGCAGTTCTTC
>NA|TRBJ1-2|TRBV7-8|TRBD1
CASSVFSRDRGPIYYGYTF
TGTGCCAGCAGCGTATTCTCGCGGGACAGGGGACCAATCTACTATGGCTACACCTTC
>once|TRBJ2-3|TRBV29-1|TRBD2
CSVEGEWTSGRANFLDTQYF
TGCAGCGTTGAAGGCGAGTGGACTAGCGGGAGGGCCAATTTTCTAGATACGCAGTATTTT
>NA|TRBJ1-6|TRBV7-9|NA
CASSLEGGYSPLHF
TGTGCCAGCAGCTTAGAAGGGGGGTATTCACCCCTCCACTTT
>NA|TRBJ1-6|TRBV3-1|TRBD1
CASSHRTGYNSPLHF
TGTGCCAGCAGCCACCGGACAGGCTATAATTCACCCCTCCACTTT
>many|TRBJ2-1|TRBV9|NA
CASSVTNNEQFF
TGTGCCAGCAGCGTAACGAACAATGAGCAGTTCTTC
>few|TRBJ2-7|TRBV29-1|NA
CSVDWAQGSEQYF
TGCAGCGTTGATTGGGCACAGGGTAGCGAGCAGTACTTC
>few|TRBJ2-2|TRBV20-1|NA
CSARIAGGANTGELFF
TGCAGTGCTAGAATCGCGGGCGGGGCAAACACCGGGGAGCTGTTTTTT
>NA|TRBJ2-7|TRBV20-1|NA
CSATEGPYEQYF
TGCAGTGCTACCGAAGGGCCCTACGAGCAGTACTTC
>few|TRBJ2-7|TRBV4-3|NA
CASSLLGNEQYF
TGCGCCAGCAGCCTACTTGGAAACGAGCAGTACTTC
>many|TRBJ2-1|TRBV11-1|TRBD2
CASSFGLAGGPGGEQFF
TGTGCCAGCAGCTTCGGACTAGCGGGGGGCCCGGGTGGTGAGCAGTTCTTC
>few|TRBJ1-5|TRBV7-9|NA
CASSSTGLGNQPQHF
TGTGCCAGCAGCTCAACAGGGTTAGGAAATCAGCCCCAGCATTTT
>NA|TRBJ2-2|TRBV7-6|TRBD1
CASSLAMGQGATGELFF
TGTGCCAGCAGCTTAGCGATGGGACAGGGGGCGACCGGGGAGCTGTTTTTT
>few|TRBJ2-1|TRBV15|TRBD2
CATSLILAGRYNEQFF
TGTGCCACCAGCCTGATACTAGCGGGGCGATACAATGAGCAGTTCTTC
>NA|TRBJ1-5|TRBV5-1|NA
CASSWRQYSNQPQHF
TGCGCCAGCAGCTGGAGACAGTATAGCAATCAGCCCCAGCATTTT
>many|TRBJ2-7|TRBV7-2|NA
CASSSRQYEQYF
TGTGCCAGCAGTTCCAGACAGTACGAGCAGTACTTC
>NA|TRBJ2-2|TRBV5-1|TRBD2
CASSLRLASFTGELFF
TGCGCCAGCAGCTTGAGACTAGCGAGCTTTACCGGGGAGCTGTTTTTT
>NA|TRBJ1-2|TRBV3-1|TRBD1
CASSPGTVVSGYTF
TGTGCCAGCAGCCCAGGGACAGTTGTTAGTGGCTACACCTTC